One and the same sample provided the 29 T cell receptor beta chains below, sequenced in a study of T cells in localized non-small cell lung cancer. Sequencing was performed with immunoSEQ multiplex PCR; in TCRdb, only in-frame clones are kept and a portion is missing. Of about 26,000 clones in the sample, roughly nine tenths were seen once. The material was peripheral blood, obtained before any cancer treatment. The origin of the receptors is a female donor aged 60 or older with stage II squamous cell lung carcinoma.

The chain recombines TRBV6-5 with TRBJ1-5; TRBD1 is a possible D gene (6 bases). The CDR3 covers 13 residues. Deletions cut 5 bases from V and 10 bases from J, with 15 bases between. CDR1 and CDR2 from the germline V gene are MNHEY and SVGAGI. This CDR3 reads CASSGRTVKPQHF. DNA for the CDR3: TGTGCCAGCAGTGGCCGGACAGTGAAACCCCAGCATTTT.

In nucleotides, the CDR3 is TGCGCCAGCAGCTTGGGCGTGTCTGGGGCCAACGTCCTGACTTTC. Its translation is CASSLGVSGANVLTF. V gene TRBV5-1 combines with J gene TRBJ2-6; no firm D call. This CDR3 comprises 15 residues. V was clipped by 0 bases and J by 1 base, with 5 bases between them. Per germline, CDR1 SGHRS and CDR2 YFSETQ.

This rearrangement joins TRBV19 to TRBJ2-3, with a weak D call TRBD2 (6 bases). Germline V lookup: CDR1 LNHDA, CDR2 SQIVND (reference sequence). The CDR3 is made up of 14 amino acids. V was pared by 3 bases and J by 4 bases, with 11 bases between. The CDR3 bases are TGTGCCAGTAGTATTTGGGACTCGGCAGATACGCAGTATTTT. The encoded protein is CASSIWDSADTQYF.

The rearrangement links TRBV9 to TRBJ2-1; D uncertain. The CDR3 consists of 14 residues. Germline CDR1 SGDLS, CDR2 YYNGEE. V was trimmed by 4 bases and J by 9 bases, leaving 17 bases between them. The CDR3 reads CASSSPPLNSEQFF. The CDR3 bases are TGTGCCAGCAGCTCCCCGCCCCTGAATAGTGAGCAGTTCTTC.

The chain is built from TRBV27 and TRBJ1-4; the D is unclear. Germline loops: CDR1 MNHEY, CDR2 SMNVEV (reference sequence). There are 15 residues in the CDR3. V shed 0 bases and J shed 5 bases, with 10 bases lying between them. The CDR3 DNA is TGTGCCAGCAGTTTATCCCCCAACGGGAATGAAAAACTGTTTTTT. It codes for CASSLSPNGNEKLFF. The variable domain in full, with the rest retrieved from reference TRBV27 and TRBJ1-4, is EAQVTQNPRYLITVTGKKLTVTCSQNMNHEYMSWYRQDPGLGLRQIYYSMNVEVTDKGDVPEGYKVSRKEKRNFPLILESPSPNQTSLYFCASSLSPNGNEKLFFGSGTQLSVL.

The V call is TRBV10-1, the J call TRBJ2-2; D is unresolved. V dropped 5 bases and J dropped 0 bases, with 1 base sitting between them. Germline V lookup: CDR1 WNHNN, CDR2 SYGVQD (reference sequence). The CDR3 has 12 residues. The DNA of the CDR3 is TGCGCCAGCAGTCCGAACACCGGGGAGCTGTTTTTT. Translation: CASSPNTGELFF.

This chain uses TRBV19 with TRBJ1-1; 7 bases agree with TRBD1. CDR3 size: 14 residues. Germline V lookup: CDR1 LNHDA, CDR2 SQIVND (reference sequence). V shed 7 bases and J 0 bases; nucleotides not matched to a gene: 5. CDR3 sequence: CASTGQALNTEAFF. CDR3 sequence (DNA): TGTGCCAGTACTGGACAGGCGTTGAACACTGAAGCTTTCTTT.

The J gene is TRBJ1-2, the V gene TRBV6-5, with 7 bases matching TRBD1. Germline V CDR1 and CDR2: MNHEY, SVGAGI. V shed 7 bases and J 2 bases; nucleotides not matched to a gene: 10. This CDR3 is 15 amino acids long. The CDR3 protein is CASMPPAGGNYGYTF. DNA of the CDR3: TGTGCCAGCATGCCCCCGGCAGGGGGGAACTATGGCTACACCTTC.

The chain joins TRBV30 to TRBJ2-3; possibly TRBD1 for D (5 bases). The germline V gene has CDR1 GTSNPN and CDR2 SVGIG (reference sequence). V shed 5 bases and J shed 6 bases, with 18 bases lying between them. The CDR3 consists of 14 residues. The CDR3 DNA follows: TGTGCCTGGGGCGACAGTACCCTACCGGATACGCAGTATTTT. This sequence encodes CAWGDSTLPDTQYF. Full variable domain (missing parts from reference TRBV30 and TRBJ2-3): SQTIHQWPATLVQPVGSPLSLECTVEGTSNPNLYWYRQAAGRGLQLLFYSVGIGQISSEVPQNLSASRPQDRQFILSSKKLLLSDSGFYLCAWGDSTLPDTQYFGPGTRLTVL.

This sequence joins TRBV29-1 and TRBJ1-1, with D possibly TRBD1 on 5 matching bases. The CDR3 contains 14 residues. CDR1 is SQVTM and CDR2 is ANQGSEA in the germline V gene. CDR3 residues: CTTQGAAMNTEAFF. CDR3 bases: TGCACCACTCAAGGGGCAGCTATGAACACTGAAGCTTTCTTT. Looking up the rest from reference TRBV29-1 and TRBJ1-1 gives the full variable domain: SAVISQKPSRDICQRGTSLTIQCQVDSQVTMMFWYRQQPGQSLTLIATANQGSEATYESGFVIDKFPISRPNLTFSTLTVSNMSPEDSSIYLCTTQGAAMNTEAFFGQGTRLTVV.

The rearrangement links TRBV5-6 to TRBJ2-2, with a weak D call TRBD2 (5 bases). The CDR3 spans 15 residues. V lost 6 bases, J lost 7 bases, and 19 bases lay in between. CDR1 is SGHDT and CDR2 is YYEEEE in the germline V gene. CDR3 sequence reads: CASTPEGLNHGELFF. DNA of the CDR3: TGTGCCAGCACTCCTGAAGGACTCAATCACGGGGAGCTGTTTTTT.

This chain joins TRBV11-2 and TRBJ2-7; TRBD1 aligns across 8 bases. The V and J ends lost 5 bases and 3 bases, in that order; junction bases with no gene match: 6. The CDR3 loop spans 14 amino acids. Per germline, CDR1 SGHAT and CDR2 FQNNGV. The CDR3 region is CASSHSTGDYEQYF. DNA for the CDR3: TGTGCCAGCAGCCATTCGACAGGGGACTACGAGCAGTACTTC.

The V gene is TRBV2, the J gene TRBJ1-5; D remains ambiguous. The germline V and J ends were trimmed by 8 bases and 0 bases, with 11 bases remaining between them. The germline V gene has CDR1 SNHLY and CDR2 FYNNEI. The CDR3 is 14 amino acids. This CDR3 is CASEAVDSNQPQHF. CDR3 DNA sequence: TGTGCCAGCGAAGCGGTAGATAGCAATCAGCCCCAGCATTTT.

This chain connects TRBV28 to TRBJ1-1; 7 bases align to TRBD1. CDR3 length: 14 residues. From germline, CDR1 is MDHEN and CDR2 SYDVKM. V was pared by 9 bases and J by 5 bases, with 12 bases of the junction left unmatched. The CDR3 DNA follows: TGTGCCAGTCTCCCCGGGACAGTTGGGACTGAAGCTTTCTTT. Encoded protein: CASLPGTVGTEAFF.

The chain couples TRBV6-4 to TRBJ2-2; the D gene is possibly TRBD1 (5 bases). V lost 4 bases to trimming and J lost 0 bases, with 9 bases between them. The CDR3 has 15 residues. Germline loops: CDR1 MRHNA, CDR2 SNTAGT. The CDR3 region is CASSGSGTNTGELFF. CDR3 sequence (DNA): TGTGCCAGCAGTGGGTCAGGGACGAACACCGGGGAGCTGTTTTTT.

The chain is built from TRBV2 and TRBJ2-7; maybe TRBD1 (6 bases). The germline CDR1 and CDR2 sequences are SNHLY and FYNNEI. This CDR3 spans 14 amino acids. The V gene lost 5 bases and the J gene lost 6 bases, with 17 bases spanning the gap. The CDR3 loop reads CASSPPTGIVEQYF. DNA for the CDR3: TGTGCCAGCAGTCCTCCTACAGGGATAGTCGAGCAGTACTTC.

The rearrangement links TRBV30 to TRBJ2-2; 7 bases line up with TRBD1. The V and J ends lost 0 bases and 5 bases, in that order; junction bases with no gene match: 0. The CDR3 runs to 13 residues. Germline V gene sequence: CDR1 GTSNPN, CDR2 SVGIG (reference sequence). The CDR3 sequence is CAWSVQGTGELFF. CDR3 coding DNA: TGTGCCTGGAGTGTACAGGGGACCGGGGAGCTGTTTTTT.

This chain's CDR3 is CASSPRDRSETQYF. CDR3 in DNA: TGCGCCAGCAGCCCCCGGGACAGGTCGGAGACCCAGTACTTC. The chain joins TRBV5-1 to TRBJ2-5; 8 bases are a match to TRBD1. The germline gives CDR1 SGHRS, CDR2 YFSETQ. The CDR3 is made up of 14 amino acids. V gave up 4 bases and J gave up 5 bases; unmatched junction bases: 7.

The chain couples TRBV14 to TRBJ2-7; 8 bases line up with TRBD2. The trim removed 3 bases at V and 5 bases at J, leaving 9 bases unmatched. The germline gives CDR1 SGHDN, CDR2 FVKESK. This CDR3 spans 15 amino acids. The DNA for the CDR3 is TGTGCCAGCAGCCATAGCGGGACGGATCTGAACGAGCAGTACTTC. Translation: CASSHSGTDLNEQYF.

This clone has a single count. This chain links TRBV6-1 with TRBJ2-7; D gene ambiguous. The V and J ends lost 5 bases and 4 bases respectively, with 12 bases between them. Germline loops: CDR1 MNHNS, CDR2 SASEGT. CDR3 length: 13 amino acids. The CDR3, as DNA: TGTGCCAGCAGTCAACAGAGAACGTACGAGCAGTACTTC. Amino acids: CASSQQRTYEQYF.

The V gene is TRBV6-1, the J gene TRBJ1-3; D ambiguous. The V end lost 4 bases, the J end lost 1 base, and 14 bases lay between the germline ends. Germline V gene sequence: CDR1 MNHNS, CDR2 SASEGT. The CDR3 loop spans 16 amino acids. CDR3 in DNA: TGTGCCAGCAGTGGGTTCCCCGTCGGATCTGGAAACACCATATATTTT. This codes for CASSGFPVGSGNTIYF.

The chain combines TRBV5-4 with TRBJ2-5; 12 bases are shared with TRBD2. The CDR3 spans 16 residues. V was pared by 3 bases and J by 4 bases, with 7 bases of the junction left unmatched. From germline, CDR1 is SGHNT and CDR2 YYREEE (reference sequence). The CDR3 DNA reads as TGTGCCAGCAGCTCAGCTAGCGGGGGGGTAGCAGAGACCCAGTACTTC. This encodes CASSSASGGVAETQYF.

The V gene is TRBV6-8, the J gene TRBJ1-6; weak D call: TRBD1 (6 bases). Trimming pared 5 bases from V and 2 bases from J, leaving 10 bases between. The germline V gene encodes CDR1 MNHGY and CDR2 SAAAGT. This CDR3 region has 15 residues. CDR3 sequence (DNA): TGTGCCAGCAGTAAGGGGGACGCCTATAATTCACCCCTCCACTTT. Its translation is CASSKGDAYNSPLHF.

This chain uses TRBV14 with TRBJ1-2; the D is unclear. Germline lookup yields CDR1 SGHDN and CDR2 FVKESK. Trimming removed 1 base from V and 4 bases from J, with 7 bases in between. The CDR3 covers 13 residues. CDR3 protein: CASSQVTRYGYTF. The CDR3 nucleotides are TGTGCCAGCAGCCAAGTAACACGCTATGGCTACACCTTC.

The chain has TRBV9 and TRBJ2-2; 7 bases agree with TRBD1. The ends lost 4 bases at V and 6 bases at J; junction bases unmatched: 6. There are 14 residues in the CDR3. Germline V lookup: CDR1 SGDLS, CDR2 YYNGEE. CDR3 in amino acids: CASSLSTGPGELFF. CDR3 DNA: TGTGCCAGCAGCTTGTCGACAGGGCCCGGGGAGCTGTTTTTT.

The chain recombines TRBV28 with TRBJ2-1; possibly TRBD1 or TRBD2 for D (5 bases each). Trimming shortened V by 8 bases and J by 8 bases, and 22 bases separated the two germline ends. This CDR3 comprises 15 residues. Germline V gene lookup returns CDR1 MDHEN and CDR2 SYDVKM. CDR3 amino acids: CASLKLGTAYYEQFF. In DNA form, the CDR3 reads TGTGCCAGCTTGAAACTTGGGACCGCCTATTATGAGCAGTTCTTC. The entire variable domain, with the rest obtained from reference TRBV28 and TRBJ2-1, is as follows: DVKVTQSSRYLVKRTGEKVFLECVQDMDHENMFWYRQDPGLGLRLIYFSYDVKMKEKGDIPEGYSVSREKKERFSLILESASTNQTSMYLCASLKLGTAYYEQFFGPGTRLTVL.

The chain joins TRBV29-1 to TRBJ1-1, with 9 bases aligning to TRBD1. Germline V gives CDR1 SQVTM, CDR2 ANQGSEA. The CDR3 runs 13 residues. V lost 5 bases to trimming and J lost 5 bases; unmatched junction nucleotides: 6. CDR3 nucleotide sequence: TGCAGCGTTTGGGACAGGGCGGGAACTGAAGCTTTCTTT. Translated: CSVWDRAGTEAFF.

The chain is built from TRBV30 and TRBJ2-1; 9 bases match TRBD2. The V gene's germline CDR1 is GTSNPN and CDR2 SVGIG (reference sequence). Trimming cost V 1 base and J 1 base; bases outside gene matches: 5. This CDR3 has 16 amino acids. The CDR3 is CAWSGSGRGSYNEQFF. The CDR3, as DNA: TGTGCCTGGAGTGGTAGCGGGAGAGGATCCTACAATGAGCAGTTCTTC.

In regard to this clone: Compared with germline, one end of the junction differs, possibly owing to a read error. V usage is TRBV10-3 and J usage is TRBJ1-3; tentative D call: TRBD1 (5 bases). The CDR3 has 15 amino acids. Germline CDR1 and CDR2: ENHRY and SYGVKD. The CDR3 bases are TGTGCCATCAGTGACGGGGGGATTTCTGAAAACACCATATATTTT. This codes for CAISDGGISENTIYF.